Described below is a single T cell receptor beta chain sequence and its context. The antigen remains undetermined. These data are taken from a study of T cell responses to AZD1222 COVID-19 vaccine. Points from the study as a whole: Baseline antibody screening turned up just six seropositive AZD1222 recipients.

Here immunoSEQ multiplex PCR was the method, and the copy in TCRdb shows in-frame clones only, minus some. The sample contains roughly 28,000 clones, nearly 95% of which appear only once. This CDR3 comprises 14 residues. The V gene's germline CDR1 is SGHRS and CDR2 YFSETQ. The trim removed 3 bases at V and 3 bases at J, leaving 5 bases unmatched. The rearrangement uses TRBV5-1 and TRBJ1-2; TRBD1 matches at 7 bases. This TCR was sampled from an adult in good health. Sequences were derived from peripheral blood, sampled on day 0 of AZD1222 vaccination. The chain's CDR3 is CASSWRTGDYGYTF. CDR3 nucleotide sequence: TGCGCCAGCAGCTGGAGGACAGGAGACTATGGCTACACCTTC.